Reported below is one T cell receptor beta chain. Its antigen is not known. It was roughly 330 ng DNA, about 33,000 T cell genomes, that went into each replicate PCR of unsorted PBMC. Under the authors' procedure: ImmunoSEQ supplied junction-only sequences lacking quality scores, so filtering was different. The method was immunoSEQ multiplex PCR; TCRdb's version includes in-frame clones alone and lacks a portion of them. The D gene and trimming were derived from the DNA, and the V and J assignments and clone size from that table. The sample carries about 560,000 clones, around 78% recorded once. The sample comes from a study of shared clonotypes between healthy human individuals. Overall study: A couple of women and three men aged 18 to 49 served as donors.

There are 12 residues in the CDR3. Germline V CDR1 and CDR2: GTSNPN, SVGIG (reference sequence). The V end was cut by 4 bases, the J end by 5 bases, with 11 bases between. Findings and limits, study-wide: Owing to a small donor count, the genetic and exposure-history diversity represented was limited.

Source material: PBMCs. The genes are TRBV30 and TRBJ2-5; the D call may be TRBD1 or TRBD2 (6 bases each). The receptor's source is a woman in her forties in good health. Some clones in this sample may be carry-over from other donors' samples. CDR3 nucleotides: TGTGCCTGGACGGGGGCAGGGGAGACCCAGTACTTC. This sequence encodes CAWTGAGETQYF.